The sequence of this T cell receptor (beta chain) was determined in a study of T-cell reconstitution after alpha-beta-depleted transplantation in children. V was pared by 2 bases and J by 4 bases, with 9 bases between. The CDR3 covers 13 residues. The V gene's germline CDR1 is SGHRS and CDR2 YFSETQ. Many counts were recorded for this clonotype. The antigen remains unidentified. Study-level findings and limits: Surviving thymic progenitors and recipient T cells were the source of high TCRbeta diversity at day 60 in some patients. T-cell counts and diversity at one year post-transplant came mainly from newly produced T cells. Approximately two months post-transplant, alpha-beta T cells reportedly originated from several hundred expanded graft clones.

TCRbeta library preparation incorporated unique molecular identifiers. Using its own MiXCR run on the PCR reads, TCRdb lists one record per CDR3 protein. Seen here are about 900,000 distinct CDR3 sequences, under 30% observed once, and the top ten hold around 30%. The rearrangement joins TRBV5-1 to TRBJ1-2, with a weak D call TRBD1 (5 bases). This clonotype was sampled from a boy less than two years old who had a stem cell transplant for SCID, so the T cells may come from the graft donor. The sequencing here drew on PBMCs, mostly from graft donor cells, taken 360 days after TCRalphabeta/CD19-depleted stem cell transplant. CDR3 region: CASSLRDSYGYTF. The CDR3 nucleotides are TGCGCCAGCAGCTTAAGGGACTCCTATGGCTACACCTTC.